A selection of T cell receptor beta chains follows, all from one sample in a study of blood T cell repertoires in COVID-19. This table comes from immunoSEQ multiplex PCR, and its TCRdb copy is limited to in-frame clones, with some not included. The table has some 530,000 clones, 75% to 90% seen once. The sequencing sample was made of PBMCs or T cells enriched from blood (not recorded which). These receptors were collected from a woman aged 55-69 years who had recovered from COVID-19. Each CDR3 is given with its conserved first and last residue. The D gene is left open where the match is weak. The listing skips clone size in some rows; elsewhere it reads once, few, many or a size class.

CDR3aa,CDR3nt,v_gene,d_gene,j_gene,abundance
CASSESRGSDTQYF,TGCGCCAGCAGTGAGTCTAGGGGTTCAGATACGCAGTATTTT,TRBV10-1,-,TRBJ2-3,once
CASSSGTDNSPLHF,TGTGCCAGCTCGTCCGGGACAGATAATTCACCCCTCCACTTT,TRBV18,TRBD1,TRBJ1-6,-
CASSNFETGNNEQFF,TGTGCCAGCAGCAATTTCGAGACAGGGAACAATGAGCAGTTCTTC,TRBV9,TRBD1,TRBJ2-1,-
CASSFSGGAVGDTQYF,TGTGCCAGCAGTTTTAGCGGGGGGGCAGTTGGAGATACGCAGTATTTT,TRBV2,TRBD2,TRBJ2-3,-
CASSPTTGGYGYTF,TGTGCCAGCAGCCCCACGACAGGGGGCTATGGCTACACCTTC,TRBV3-1/TRBV3-2,TRBD1,TRBJ1-2,-
CASSHGAQGDTQYF,TGTGCCAGCAGCCACGGGGCCCAGGGGGATACGCAGTATTTT,TRBV3-1/TRBV3-2,-,TRBJ2-3,-
CATILSGLTKNIQYF,TGTGCCACCATACTTAGCGGGTTAACCAAAAACATTCAGTACTTC,TRBV2,TRBD2,TRBJ2-4,once
CASSQPGGNYGYTF,TGCGCCAGCAGCCAACCGGGGGGGAACTATGGCTACACCTTC,TRBV4-1,-,TRBJ1-2,-
CSVGGGHTEAFF,TGCAGCGTTGGGGGGGGCCATACTGAAGCTTTCTTT,TRBV29-1,-,TRBJ1-1,-
CASNSLEGRSGNTIYF,TGTGCCAGCAACTCTCTGGAGGGAAGGTCTGGAAACACCATATATTTT,TRBV28,-,TRBJ1-3,-
CSVGQGGTEAFF,TGCAGCGTTGGGCAGGGGGGCACTGAAGCTTTCTTT,TRBV29-1,TRBD1,TRBJ1-1,-
CASNRGENTGELFF,TGTGCCAGCAATCGGGGTGAGAACACCGGGGAGCTGTTTTTT,TRBV9,-,TRBJ2-2,-
CASSSRGLGYGYTF,TGTGCCAGCAGTTCTCGGGGATTGGGCTATGGCTACACCTTC,TRBV27,-,TRBJ1-2,-
CASSPGPSGSDTQYF,TGTGCCAGCTCACCGGGCCCTAGCGGGTCAGATACGCAGTATTTT,TRBV18,TRBD2,TRBJ2-3,few
CASSQSGTGGYGYTF,TGTGCCAGCAGCCAATCCGGGACAGGGGGCTATGGCTACACCTTC,TRBV3-1/TRBV3-2,TRBD1,TRBJ1-2,-
CASSLRLAGDYEQYF,TGTGCCAGCAGCTTAAGGCTAGCGGGGGACTACGAGCAGTACTTC,TRBV11-2,TRBD2,TRBJ2-7,-
CASSLRRDNYGYTF,TGCGCCAGCAGCCTAAGGAGGGACAACTATGGCTACACCTTC,TRBV4-1,-,TRBJ1-2,-
CASSQVTYPSGAYGYTF,TGCGCCAGCAGCCAAGTCACCTACCCCAGCGGGGCCTATGGCTACACCTTC,TRBV4-1,-,TRBJ1-2,-
CASSLRQGVQPQHF,TGTGCCAGCAGTCTTCGACAGGGAGTACAGCCCCAGCATTTT,TRBV27,TRBD1,TRBJ1-5,-
CASNLQGGAEKLFF,TGTGCCAGCAACCTACAGGGAGGGGCGGAAAAACTGTTTTTT,TRBV2,-,TRBJ1-4,-
CASGKQGSGNQPQHF,TGTGCCAGCGGTAAACAGGGGTCTGGGAATCAGCCCCAGCATTTT,TRBV2,TRBD1,TRBJ1-5,-
CASNRLREYGYTF,TGTGCCAGCAACCGACTGCGGGAGTATGGCTACACCTTC,TRBV2,-,TRBJ1-2,few
CASQGNNEQFF,TGTGCCAGTCAGGGTAACAATGAGCAGTTCTTC,TRBV2,-,TRBJ2-1,-
CASTQGGTNEKLFF,TGTGCCAGCACCCAGGGGGGAACTAATGAAAAACTGTTTTTT,TRBV5-6,TRBD1,TRBJ1-4,-
CASSRSYGVKESDGYTF,TGTGCCAGCAGCCGATCCTACGGGGTAAAAGAATCCGATGGCTACACCTTC,TRBV3-1/TRBV3-2,-,TRBJ1-2,-
CASRAAGGPVTDTQYF,TGTGCCAGCAGAGCTGCGGGGGGGCCTGTCACAGATACGCAGTATTTT,TRBV11-2,TRBD2,TRBJ2-3,-
CASSPQWGDYGYTF,TGTGCCAGCAGCCCCCAGTGGGGGGACTATGGCTACACCTTC,TRBV7-2,-,TRBJ1-2,once
CASSVLQGVETQYF,TGTGCCAGCAGTGTCCTACAGGGGGTAGAGACCCAGTACTTC,TRBV27,TRBD1,TRBJ2-5,once
CASSYSGGAGETQYF,TGTGCCAGCAGTTACTCCGGGGGGGCGGGAGAGACCCAGTACTTC,TRBV6-5,TRBD2,TRBJ2-5,-
CASSLRRLNSGEQFF,TGTGCCAGCAGTTTGCGGAGACTAAACAGTGGTGAGCAGTTCTTC,TRBV27,-,TRBJ2-1,once
CASSRGQGYEKLFF,TGTGCCAGCAGTCGCGGACAGGGGTATGAAAAACTGTTTTTT,TRBV25-1,TRBD1,TRBJ1-4,-
CASSSQGAPNQPQHF,TGTGCCAGCAGCTCCCAGGGGGCACCCAATCAGCCCCAGCATTTT,TRBV9,TRBD1,TRBJ1-5,once
CASSTRTGGQHF,TGTGCCAGTAGTACTAGAACAGGGGGCCAGCATTTT,TRBV19,TRBD1,TRBJ1-5,once